This T cell receptor (beta chain) came from a study of molecular identifiers for immune sequencing clone quantification. Whole-study context: With replicates, the RNA of about 21,000 or 97,000 naive CD8 cells was split five ways and four were sequenced. Study-level points and caveats: Clonotypes topping 20 RNA copies carried over 99% of effector molecules but under 1% of naive ones.

The CDR3 runs to 15 residues. Unmatched junction bases numbered 8, after V lost 5 bases and J lost 4 bases. Germline V gene data show CDR1 as SEHNR and CDR2 as FQNEAQ (reference sequence). TCRdb recomputed calls from the PCR reads with MiXCR, one row per CDR3 protein. The data hold 350,000 or so distinct CDR3 sequences, with about a fifth observed a single time. Remarks on this clonotype: Its target is unknown.

For naive CD8 T cells, sorting used the CD8+CD4-CCR7+CD45RA+ phenotype. This TCR derives from a human donor in good health. Some libraries in this study had Jurkat cell RNA spiked in. The sequenced sample consisted of naive CD8+ T cells from blood, with Jurkat cell RNA spiked in. The sample's subset: FACS-sorted CD8+CD4-CCR7+CD45RA+ naive T cells. The J gene is TRBJ2-1, the V gene TRBV7-9, with 7 nucleotides matching TRBD2. CDR3 amino acids: CASSPRTSPYNEQFF. DNA of the CDR3: TGTGCCAGCAGCCCCCGGACTAGTCCTTACAATGAGCAGTTCTTC. Using reference TRBV7-9 and TRBJ2-1 for the parts outside the CDR3, the full variable domain is DTGVSQNPRHKITKRGQNVTFRCDPISEHNRLYWYRQTLGQGPEFLTYFQNEAQLEKSRLLSDRFSAERPKGSFSTLEIQRTEQGDSAMYLCASSPRTSPYNEQFFGPGTRLTVL.